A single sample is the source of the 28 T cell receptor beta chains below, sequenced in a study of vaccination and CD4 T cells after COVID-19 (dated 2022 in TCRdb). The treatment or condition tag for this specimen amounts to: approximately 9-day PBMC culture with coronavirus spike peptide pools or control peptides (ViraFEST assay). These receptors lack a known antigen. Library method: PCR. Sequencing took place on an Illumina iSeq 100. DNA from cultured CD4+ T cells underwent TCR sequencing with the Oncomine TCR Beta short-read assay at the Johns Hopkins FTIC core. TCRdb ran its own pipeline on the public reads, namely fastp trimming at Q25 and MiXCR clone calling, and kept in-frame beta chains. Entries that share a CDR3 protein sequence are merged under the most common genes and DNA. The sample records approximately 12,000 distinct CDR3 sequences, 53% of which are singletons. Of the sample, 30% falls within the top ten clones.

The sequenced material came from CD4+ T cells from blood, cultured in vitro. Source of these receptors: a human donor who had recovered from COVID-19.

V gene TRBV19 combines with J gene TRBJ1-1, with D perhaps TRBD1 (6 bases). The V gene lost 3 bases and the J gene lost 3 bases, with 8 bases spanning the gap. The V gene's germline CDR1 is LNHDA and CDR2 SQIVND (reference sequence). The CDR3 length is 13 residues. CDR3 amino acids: CASSIAGDTEAFF. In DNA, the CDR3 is TGTGCCAGTAGTATCGCAGGGGACACTGAAGCTTTCTTT.

The CDR3 bases are TGTGCCAGCAGCTTTTCACGGGGTGGCTACACCTTC. Its protein is CASSFSRGGYTF. The chain is built from TRBV7-9 and TRBJ1-2, with D unresolved. From germline, CDR1 is SEHNR and CDR2 FQNEAQ (reference sequence). The V gene lost 3 bases and the J gene lost 7 bases, with 9 bases spanning the gap. This CDR3 has 12 residues.

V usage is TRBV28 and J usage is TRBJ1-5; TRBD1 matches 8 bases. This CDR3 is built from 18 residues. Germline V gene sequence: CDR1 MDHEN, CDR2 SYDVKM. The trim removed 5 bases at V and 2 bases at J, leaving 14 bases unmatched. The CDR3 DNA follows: TGTGCCAGCAGTCTAACTTTCTACAGGGGGACCGGCAATCAGCCCCAGCATTTT. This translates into CASSLTFYRGTGNQPQHF.

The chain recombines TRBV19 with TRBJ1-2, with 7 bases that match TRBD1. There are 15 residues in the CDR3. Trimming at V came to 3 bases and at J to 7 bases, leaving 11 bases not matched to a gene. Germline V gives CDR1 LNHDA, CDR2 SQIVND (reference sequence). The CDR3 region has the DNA TGTGCCAGTAGTATTCCCGGGACAGAAAGTGGTGGCTACACCTTC. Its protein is CASSIPGTESGGYTF.

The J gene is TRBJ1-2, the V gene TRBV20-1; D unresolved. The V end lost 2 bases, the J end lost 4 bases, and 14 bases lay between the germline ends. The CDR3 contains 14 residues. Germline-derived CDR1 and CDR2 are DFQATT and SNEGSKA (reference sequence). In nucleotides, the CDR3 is TGCAGTGCTAGAACTGAGGGCTCCTTCTATGGCTACACCTTC. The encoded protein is CSARTEGSFYGYTF.

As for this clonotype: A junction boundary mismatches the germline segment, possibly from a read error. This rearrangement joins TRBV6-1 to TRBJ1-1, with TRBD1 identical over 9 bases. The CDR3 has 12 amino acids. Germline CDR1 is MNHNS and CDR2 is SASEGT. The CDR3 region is CASSERTGVPTF. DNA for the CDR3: TGTGCCAGCAGTGAAAGGACAGGGGTTCCCACCTTT.

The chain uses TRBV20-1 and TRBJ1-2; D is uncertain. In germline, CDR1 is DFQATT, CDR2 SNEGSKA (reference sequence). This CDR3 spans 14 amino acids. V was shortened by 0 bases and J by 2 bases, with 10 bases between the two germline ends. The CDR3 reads CSARDGRGNYGYTF. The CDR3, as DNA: TGCAGTGCTAGAGATGGTCGGGGAAACTATGGCTACACCTTC.

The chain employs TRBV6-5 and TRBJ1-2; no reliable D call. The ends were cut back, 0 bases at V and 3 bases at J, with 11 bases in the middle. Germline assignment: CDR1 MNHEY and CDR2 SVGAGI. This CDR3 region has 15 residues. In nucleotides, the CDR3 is TGTGCCAGCAGTTACTCCGCGGGGAAGGACTATGGCTACACCTTC. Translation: CASSYSAGKDYGYTF.

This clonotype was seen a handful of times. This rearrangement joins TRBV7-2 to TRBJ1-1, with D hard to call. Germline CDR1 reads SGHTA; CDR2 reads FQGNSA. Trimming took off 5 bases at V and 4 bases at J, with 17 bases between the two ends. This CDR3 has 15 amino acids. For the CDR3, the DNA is TGTGCCAGCAGCAATCTCGGGGTGTGGAGCACTGAAGCTTTCTTT. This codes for CASSNLGVWSTEAFF.

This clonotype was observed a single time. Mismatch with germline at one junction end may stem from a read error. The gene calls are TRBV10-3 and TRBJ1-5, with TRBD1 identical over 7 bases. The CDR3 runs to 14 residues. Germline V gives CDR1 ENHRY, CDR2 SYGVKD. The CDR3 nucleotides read TGTGCCATCAGTGGCCCAGGGGGGGATCAGTCCCAGCATTTT. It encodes CAISGPGGDQSQHF.

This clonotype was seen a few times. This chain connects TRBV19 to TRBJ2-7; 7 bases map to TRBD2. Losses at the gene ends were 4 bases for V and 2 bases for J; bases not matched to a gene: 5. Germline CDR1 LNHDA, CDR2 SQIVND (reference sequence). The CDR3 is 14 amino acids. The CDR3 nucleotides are TGTGCCAGTAGTACCCGGGACTACACCTACGAGCAGTACTTC. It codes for CASSTRDYTYEQYF.

The CDR3 protein is CAWSGGRATDEQYF. The CDR3 DNA follows: TGTGCCTGGAGTGGCGGGAGGGCTACCGACGAGCAGTACTTC. The V call is TRBV30, the J call TRBJ2-7; TRBD2 aligns across 9 bases. Germline V gene data show CDR1 as GTSNPN and CDR2 as SVGIG (reference sequence). V dropped 1 base and J dropped 5; count of bases not matched to a gene: 6. CDR3 length: 14 residues.

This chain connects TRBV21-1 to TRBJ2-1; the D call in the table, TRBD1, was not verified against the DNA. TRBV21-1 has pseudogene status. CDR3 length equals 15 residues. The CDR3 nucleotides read TGTGCCAGCAGCACCTCGGACAGGGTAGGCAATGAGCAGTTCTTC. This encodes CASSTSDRVGNEQFF.

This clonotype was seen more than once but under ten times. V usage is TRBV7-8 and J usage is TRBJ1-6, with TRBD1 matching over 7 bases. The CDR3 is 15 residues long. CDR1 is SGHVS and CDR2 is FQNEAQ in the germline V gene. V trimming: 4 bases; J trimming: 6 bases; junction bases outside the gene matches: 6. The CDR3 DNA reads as TGTGCCAGCAGCTGGTCGGGGACAGTTAATTCACCCCTCCACTTT. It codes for CASSWSGTVNSPLHF.

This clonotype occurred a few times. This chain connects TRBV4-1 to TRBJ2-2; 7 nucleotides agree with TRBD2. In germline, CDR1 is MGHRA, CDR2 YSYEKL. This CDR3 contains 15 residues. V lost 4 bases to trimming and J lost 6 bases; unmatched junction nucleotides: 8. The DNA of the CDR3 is TGCGCCAGCAGCCCCCCGTACCGGGGGGCCGGGGAGCTGTTTTTT. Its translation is CASSPPYRGAGELFF.

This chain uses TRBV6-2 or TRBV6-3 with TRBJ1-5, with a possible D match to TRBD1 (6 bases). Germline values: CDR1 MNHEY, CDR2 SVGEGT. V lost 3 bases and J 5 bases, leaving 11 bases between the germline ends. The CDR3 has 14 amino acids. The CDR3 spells CASSYGTPYQPQHF. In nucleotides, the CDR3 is TGTGCCAGCAGTTATGGGACACCCTATCAGCCCCAGCATTTT.

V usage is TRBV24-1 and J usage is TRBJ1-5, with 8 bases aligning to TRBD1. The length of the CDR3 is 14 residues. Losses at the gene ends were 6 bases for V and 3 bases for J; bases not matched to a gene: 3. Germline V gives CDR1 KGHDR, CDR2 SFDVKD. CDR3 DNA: TGTGCCACCAGTTTGACAGGGGACAATCAGCCCCAGCATTTT. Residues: CATSLTGDNQPQHF.

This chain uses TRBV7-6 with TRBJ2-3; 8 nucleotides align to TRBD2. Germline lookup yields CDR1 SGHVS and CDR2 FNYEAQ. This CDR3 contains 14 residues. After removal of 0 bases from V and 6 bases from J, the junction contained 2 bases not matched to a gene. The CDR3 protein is CASSLAGLGDTQYF. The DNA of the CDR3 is TGTGCCAGCAGCTTAGCGGGACTAGGCGATACGCAGTATTTT.

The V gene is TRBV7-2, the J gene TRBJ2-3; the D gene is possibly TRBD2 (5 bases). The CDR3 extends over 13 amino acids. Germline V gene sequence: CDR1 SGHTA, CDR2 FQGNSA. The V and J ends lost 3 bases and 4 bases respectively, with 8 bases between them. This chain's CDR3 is CASSFSGSDTQYF. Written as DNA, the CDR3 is TGTGCCAGCAGCTTTTCGGGGTCAGATACGCAGTATTTT.

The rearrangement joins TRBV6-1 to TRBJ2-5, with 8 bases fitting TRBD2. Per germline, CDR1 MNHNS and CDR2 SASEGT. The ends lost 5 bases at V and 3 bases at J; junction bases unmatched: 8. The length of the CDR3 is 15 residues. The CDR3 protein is CASSPQSGGKETQYF. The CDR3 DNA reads TGTGCCAGCAGTCCCCAAAGCGGGGGAAAAGAGACCCAGTACTTC.

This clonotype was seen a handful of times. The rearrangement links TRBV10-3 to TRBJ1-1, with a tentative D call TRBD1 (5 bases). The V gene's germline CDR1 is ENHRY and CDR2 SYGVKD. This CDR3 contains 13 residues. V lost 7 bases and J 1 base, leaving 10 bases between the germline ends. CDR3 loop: CAIKGPQNTEAFF. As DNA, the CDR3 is TGTGCCATCAAGGGACCGCAGAACACTGAAGCTTTCTTT.

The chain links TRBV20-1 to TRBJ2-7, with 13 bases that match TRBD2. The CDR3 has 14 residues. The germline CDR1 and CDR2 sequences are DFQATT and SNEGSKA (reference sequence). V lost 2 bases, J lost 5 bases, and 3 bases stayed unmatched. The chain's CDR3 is CSARTSGRGNEQYF. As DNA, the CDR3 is TGCAGTGCTAGAACTAGCGGGAGGGGGAACGAGCAGTACTTC.

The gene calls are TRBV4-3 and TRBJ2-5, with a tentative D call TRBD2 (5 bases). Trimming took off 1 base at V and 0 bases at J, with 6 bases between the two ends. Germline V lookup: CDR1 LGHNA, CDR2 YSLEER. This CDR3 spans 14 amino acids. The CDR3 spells CASSQVAYQETQYF. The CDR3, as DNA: TGCGCCAGCAGCCAAGTAGCGTACCAAGAGACCCAGTACTTC.

CDR3 nucleotide sequence: TGTGCCAGCAGCTTTCGAGGTGCCGGGGGCGCATCCGAGCAGTACTTC. Its translation: CASSFRGAGGASEQYF. The chain uses TRBV7-2 and TRBJ2-7; D may correspond to TRBD1 or TRBD2 (6 bases each). Trimming took 3 bases from V and 6 from J, leaving 21 bases between them. Looked up from germline, CDR1 is SGHTA and CDR2 is FQGNSA. The length of the CDR3 is 16 residues.

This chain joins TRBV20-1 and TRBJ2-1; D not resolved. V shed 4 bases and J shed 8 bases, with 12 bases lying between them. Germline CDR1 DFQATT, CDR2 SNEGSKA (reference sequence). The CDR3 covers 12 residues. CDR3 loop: CSATSSSDEQFF. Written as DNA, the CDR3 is TGCAGTGCTACATCCAGCAGCGATGAGCAGTTCTTC.

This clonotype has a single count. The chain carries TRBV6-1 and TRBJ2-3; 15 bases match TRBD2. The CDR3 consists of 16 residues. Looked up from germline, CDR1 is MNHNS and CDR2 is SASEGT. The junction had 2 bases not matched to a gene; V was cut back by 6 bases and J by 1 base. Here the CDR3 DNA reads TGTGCCAGCAGAGGGACTAGCGGGGGGCGCACAGATACGCAGTATTTT. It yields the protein CASRGTSGGRTDTQYF.

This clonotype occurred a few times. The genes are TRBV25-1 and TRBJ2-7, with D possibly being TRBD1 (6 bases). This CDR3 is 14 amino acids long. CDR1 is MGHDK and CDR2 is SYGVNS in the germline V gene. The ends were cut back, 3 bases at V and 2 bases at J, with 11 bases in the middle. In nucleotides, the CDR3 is TGTGCCAGCAGTGACCTGGGACATACCTACGAGCAGTACTTC. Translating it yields CASSDLGHTYEQYF.

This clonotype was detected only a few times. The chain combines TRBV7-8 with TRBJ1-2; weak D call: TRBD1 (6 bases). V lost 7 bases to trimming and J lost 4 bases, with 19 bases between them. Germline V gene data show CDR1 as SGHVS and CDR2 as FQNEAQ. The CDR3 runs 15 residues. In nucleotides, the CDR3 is TGTGCCAGCAACAAGGAGCGGGGGCCTGGCTATGGCTACACCTTC. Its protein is CASNKERGPGYGYTF.